One sample yielded the 24 T cell receptor beta chains listed below, sequenced in a study of T cells expressing NK-cell markers. TCRdb re-called the 5' RACE reads and shows each CDR3 protein once, DNA omitted. The listing contains 440,000 or so distinct CDR3 sequences. The sequenced material came from blood T cells: a sorted CD56 or NKG2C T cell subset, CD4+ or CD8+ T cells, or bulk PBMC T cells (not recorded which). The origin of the receptors is a woman between 18 and 75 years old in good health.

The chain has TRBV3-1 and TRBJ1-3; TCRdb indicates TRBD1, and absent DNA this call remains unverified. Per germline, CDR1 LGHDT and CDR2 YNNKEL (reference sequence). The CDR3 extends over 15 amino acids. CDR3 in amino acids: CASSQDTGSGNTIYF.

The chain couples TRBV20-1 to TRBJ2-2; TCRdb indicates TRBD1, and absent DNA this call remains unverified. This CDR3 spans 13 amino acids. Per germline, CDR1 DFQATT and CDR2 SNEGSKA (reference sequence). CDR3 region: CSASRRGGGELFF.

The CDR3 loop reads CASSYVGEGTEAFF. The chain recombines TRBV6-5 with TRBJ1-1. This CDR3 is built from 14 residues. CDR1 is MNHEY and CDR2 is SVGAGI in the germline V gene.

The chain links TRBV24-1 to TRBJ2-1; the TRBD1 assignment by TCRdb is unverifiable without DNA. The CDR3 has 16 amino acids. Germline CDR1 is KGHDR and CDR2 is SFDVKD. The CDR3 loop reads CATSGTGTGSYNEQFF.

The chain recombines TRBV12-3 or TRBV12-4 with TRBJ1-2. The length of the CDR3 is 16 residues. This chain's CDR3 is CASSSVGLGEAYGYTF.

This chain's CDR3 is CTSSLVTSGRAVYNEQFF. This rearrangement joins TRBV11-2 to TRBJ2-1; as DNA is missing, the TRBD2 call by TCRdb cannot be tested. The CDR3 has 18 amino acids. Germline CDR1 and CDR2: SGHAT and FQNNGV.

The rearrangement links TRBV19 to TRBJ2-3; TCRdb proposes TRBD2, but this gene call is untestable without DNA. The CDR3 runs 18 residues. Germline V gene sequence: CDR1 LNHDA, CDR2 SQIVND (reference sequence). CDR3 amino acids: CASPLPREGRGSTDTQYF.

V gene TRBV5-1 combines with J gene TRBJ1-2; TCRdb's D call, TRBD1, is unchecked because there is no DNA. Germline CDR1 reads SGHRS; CDR2 reads YFSETQ. This CDR3 has 18 residues. The chain's CDR3 is CASSLFPDRSFFNYGYTF.

The chain recombines TRBV20-1 with TRBJ2-3; with no DNA, the TCRdb D assignment of TRBD1 cannot be verified. This CDR3 has 15 residues. The germline CDR1 and CDR2 sequences are DFQATT and SNEGSKA (reference sequence). CDR3 sequence: CSASPSDRGGDTQYF.

V and J are TRBV12-3 or TRBV12-4 and TRBJ1-4; TCRdb proposes TRBD1, but this gene call is untestable without DNA. This CDR3 spans 13 amino acids. CDR3 loop: CASQSGRVEKLFF.

This chain connects TRBV29-1 to TRBJ1-1. The germline gives CDR1 SQVTM, CDR2 ANQGSEA. The CDR3 is 14 amino acids. The chain's CDR3 is CSVEGEYRNTEAFF. The full variable domain, its missing parts supplied by reference TRBV29-1 and TRBJ1-1, is SAVISQKPSRDICQRGTSLTIQCQVDSQVTMMFWYRQQPGQSLTLIATANQGSEATYESGFVIDKFPISRPNLTFSTLTVSNMSPEDSSIYLCSVEGEYRNTEAFFGQGTRLTVV.

The chain couples TRBV10-3 to TRBJ1-1; with no DNA, the TCRdb D assignment of TRBD1 cannot be verified. The CDR3 sequence is 11 residues long. CDR1 and CDR2 (germline): ENHRY, SYGVKD. CDR3: CATRLGAEAFF.

The rearrangement joins TRBV28 to TRBJ1-5; TCRdb proposes TRBD1, but this gene call is untestable without DNA. The CDR3 is 16 amino acids. Germline-derived CDR1 and CDR2 are MDHEN and SYDVKM. CDR3 amino acids: CASSFLEGGGNQPQHF. The full variable domain, in which reference TRBV28 and TRBJ1-5 provide the parts outside the CDR3, is DVKVTQSSRYLVKRTGEKVFLECVQDMDHENMFWYRQDPGLGLRLIYFSYDVKMKEKGDIPEGYSVSREKKERFSLILESASTNQTSMYLCASSFLEGGGNQPQHFGDGTRLSIL.

V gene TRBV20-1 combines with J gene TRBJ1-2; with no DNA, the TCRdb D assignment of TRBD1 cannot be verified. The germline V gene encodes CDR1 DFQATT and CDR2 SNEGSKA (reference sequence). There are 13 residues in the CDR3. The CDR3 is CSARRGGGHGYTF.

The gene calls are TRBV4-1 and TRBJ2-3; TCRdb selects TRBD1, and the lack of DNA leaves this call unchecked. The CDR3 runs 19 residues. CDR1 and CDR2 (germline): MGHRA, YSYEKL. The CDR3 spells CASSQDSATGYPLSDTQYF.

The chain carries TRBV11-2 and TRBJ1-1; TCRdb names TRBD1, which stays unverified in the absence of DNA. This CDR3 is 14 amino acids long. The V gene's germline CDR1 is SGHAT and CDR2 FQNNGV. The CDR3 sequence: CASSSRTGNTEAFF.

V gene TRBV11-2 combines with J gene TRBJ2-1. The CDR3 is 14 amino acids. Germline-derived CDR1 and CDR2 are SGHAT and FQNNGV. The CDR3 spells CASSLVRTYNEQFF.

The CDR3 sequence is CASSYRDSNQPQHF. V gene TRBV6-5 combines with J gene TRBJ1-5. The CDR3 totals 14 residues. Germline CDR1 MNHEY, CDR2 SVGAGI.

The chain uses TRBV15 and TRBJ2-2. Per germline, CDR1 LNHNV and CDR2 YYDKDF (reference sequence). The CDR3 runs to 14 residues. CDR3: CATSRGSTPGELFF.

The rearrangement uses TRBV30 and TRBJ2-2; TCRdb proposes TRBD1, but this gene call is untestable without DNA. The V gene's germline CDR1 is GTSNPN and CDR2 SVGIG (reference sequence). The CDR3 length is 13 residues. CDR3 loop: CALGQTNTGELFF.

The rearrangement joins TRBV20-1 to TRBJ2-1; TCRdb's assignment of TRBD1 cannot be checked, as there is no DNA. CDR3 length: 15 residues. CDR1 DFQATT and CDR2 SNEGSKA come from the germline V gene (reference sequence). CDR3 sequence reads: CSARVEADSSNEQFF.

The chain combines TRBV11-2 with TRBJ2-3; lacking DNA, the TRBD1 call made by TCRdb goes unchecked. This CDR3 is built from 13 residues. CDR1 and CDR2 (germline): SGHAT, FQNNGV. The chain's CDR3 is CASSSPLAEAQYF.

The J gene is TRBJ1-1, the V gene TRBV12-3 or TRBV12-4; the D call of TRBD1 rests on TCRdb alone, since no DNA is present to check it. This CDR3 has 13 amino acids. CDR3 residues: CASTTSTGSGAFF.

V and J are TRBV9 and TRBJ2-3; TCRdb outputs TRBD1, but without DNA this stays unchecked. CDR3 length: 14 amino acids. Germline CDR1 SGDLS, CDR2 YYNGEE. The CDR3 spells CASSPRVGTDTQYF. Based on the CDR3 plus reference TRBV9 and TRBJ2-3, the full variable domain is DSGVTQTPKHLITATGQRVTLRCSPRSGDLSVYWYQQSLDQGLQFLIQYYNGEERAKGNILERFSAQQFPDLHSELNLSSLELGDSALYFCASSPRVGTDTQYFGPGTRLTVL.